Following are 30 T cell receptor beta chains from one sample sequenced in a study of sequential checkpoint blockade in melanoma. Treatment of the sample: randomized to nivolumab then ipilimumab (arm A) or the reverse (arm B). The assay was immunoSEQ multiplex PCR, and TCRdb's table has in-frame clones only and misses some. The data hold about 20,000 clones, with 56% observed a single time. Material: CD8+ T cells sorted from blood (inferred from file names), obtained from a patient given nivolumab and ipilimumab in sequence. Receptors were obtained from a human donor with melanoma.

Only a few counts were recorded for this clone. The chain has TRBV6-5 and TRBJ2-7, with D possibly TRBD1 on 5 matching bases. CDR1 MNHEY and CDR2 SVGAGI come from the germline V gene. This CDR3 is 14 amino acids long. V was trimmed by 5 bases and J by 5 bases, leaving 16 bases between them. CDR3 nucleotides: TGTGCCAGCAGTCCGCGGACACGGCGTAACGAGCAGTACTTC. This codes for CASSPRTRRNEQYF.

This chain joins TRBV6-6 and TRBJ1-2, with D unclear. This CDR3 has 14 residues. Between the trimmed V and J ends, which lost 0 bases and 6 bases, there was a span of 11 bases. Germline lookup yields CDR1 MNHNY and CDR2 SVGAGI (reference sequence). The CDR3 DNA reads as TGTGCCAGCAGTTACTCGGGTGCCAGCGATGGCTACACCTTC. It encodes CASSYSGASDGYTF.

This clone occurred a few times. The chain employs TRBV10-1 and TRBJ2-7; TRBD2 might be the D (6 bases). Germline loops: CDR1 WNHNN, CDR2 SYGVQD (reference sequence). Trimming took off 4 bases at V and 5 bases at J, with 18 bases between the two ends. This CDR3 region has 15 residues. The CDR3 DNA follows: TGCGCCAGCAGTGCGACGGGAGCCGTAAGAAACGAGCAGTACTTC. Translation gives CASSATGAVRNEQYF.

The rearrangement uses TRBV6-6 and TRBJ2-1, with a possible D match to TRBD2 (7 bases). V shed 6 bases and J shed 4 bases, with 16 bases lying between them. The CDR3 has 15 residues. Germline V gives CDR1 MNHNY, CDR2 SVGAGI (reference sequence). The CDR3 sequence: CASRPFGGHYNEQFF. As DNA, the CDR3 is TGTGCCAGCAGACCCTTCGGGGGGCATTACAATGAGCAGTTCTTC.

The chain uses TRBV2 and TRBJ2-5, with 7 bases aligning to TRBD2. The J call may be incorrect, as the DNA end agrees better with TRBJ2-7. CDR3 length: 13 amino acids. From germline, CDR1 is SNHLY and CDR2 FYNNEI. The CDR3: CASSESGGYEQYF. Written as DNA, the CDR3 is TGTGCCAGCAGTGAATCGGGGGGCTACGAGCAGTACTTC.

The chain couples TRBV19 to TRBJ2-5; the match to TRBD2 covers 7 bases. The J call is uncertain, as TRBJ2-7 better fits the DNA end. CDR1 LNHDA and CDR2 SQIVND come from the germline V gene (reference sequence). The CDR3 runs 16 residues. CDR3 in DNA: TGTGCCAGTAGTTCCATCATGGCGGGAGAGGCCTACGAGCAGTACTTC. It specifies CASSSIMAGEAYEQYF.

This chain connects TRBV19 to TRBJ2-2, with 7 bases that match TRBD2. J gave up 6 bases and V 6 bases, and 1 base lay outside the gene matches. The germline V gene has CDR1 LNHDA and CDR2 SQIVND (reference sequence). There are 12 residues in the CDR3. CDR3 sequence reads: CASSGGSGELFF. DNA for the CDR3: TGTGCCAGTAGCGGGGGGTCCGGGGAGCTGTTTTTT.

V is TRBV7-6 and J is TRBJ1-1, with TRBD1 as a possible D gene (5 bases). The length of the CDR3 is 16 residues. Germline CDR1 is SGHVS and CDR2 is FNYEAQ. The V end lost 5 bases, the J end lost 2 bases, and 18 bases lay between the germline ends. CDR3: CASSPVPGRLNTEAFF. The CDR3, as DNA: TGTGCCAGCAGCCCAGTGCCAGGGAGGTTAAACACTGAAGCTTTCTTT. The full variable domain, with the rest looked up from reference TRBV7-6 and TRBJ1-1, is GAGVSQSPRYKVTKRGQDVALRCDPISGHVSLYWYRQALGQGPEFLTYFNYEAQQDKSGLPNDRFSAERPEGSISTLTIQRTEQRDSAMYRCASSPVPGRLNTEAFFGQGTRLTVV.

The chain joins TRBV4-1 to TRBJ1-1; 10 bases are shared with TRBD1. The CDR3 runs to 14 residues. CDR1 is MGHRA and CDR2 is YSYEKL in the germline V gene. Germline trimming cut 7 bases from V and 6 bases from J; bases unmatched to any gene: 8. The CDR3 coding sequence is TGCGCCAGCACCCCTCTTGGGACAGGGGCTGAAGCTTTCTTT. Amino acids: CASTPLGTGAEAFF.

The rearrangement joins TRBV11-1 to TRBJ2-7, with TRBD1 matching 7 bases. Germline V gene sequence: CDR1 SGHAT, CDR2 FQDESV (reference sequence). The CDR3 contains 14 residues. V lost 1 base and J lost 3; bases outside the gene matches: 3. The CDR3 nucleotides read TGTGCCAGCAGCTTAGAGCCAGGGGGCTACGAGCAGTACTTC. As protein: CASSLEPGGYEQYF.

The chain recombines TRBV6-5 with TRBJ1-3; 7 bases agree with TRBD1. The CDR3 runs to 15 residues. The V segment lost 4 bases and the J segment 0 bases; nucleotides outside the gene matches: 3. Germline V lookup: CDR1 MNHEY, CDR2 SVGAGI. The CDR3 nucleotides are TGTGCCAGCAGTTTAGGGACAGACTCTGGAAACACCATATATTTT. It specifies CASSLGTDSGNTIYF.

The chain employs TRBV2 and TRBJ2-7; 10 bases line up with TRBD2. V dropped 6 bases and J dropped 4; count of bases not matched to a gene: 9. Per the germline V gene, CDR1 is SNHLY and CDR2 is FYNNEI. The CDR3 is 15 amino acids. CDR3 nucleotide sequence: TGTGCCAGCAGGGGGCTAGCGGGAGCATCTTACGAGCAGTACTTC. This sequence encodes CASRGLAGASYEQYF.

This clone has a handful of counts. J is TRBJ2-2 and V is TRBV7-6, with TRBD1 identical over 9 bases. From germline, CDR1 is SGHVS and CDR2 FNYEAQ. This CDR3 is built from 14 residues. The J segment lost 4 bases and the V segment lost 5 bases, leaving 2 bases of the junction unmatched. The CDR3 sequence is CASSGTGPTGELFF. The CDR3 DNA follows: TGTGCCAGCAGCGGGACAGGGCCCACCGGGGAGCTGTTTTTT.

The CDR3 protein is CASSQVAGISNQPQHF. The CDR3 DNA reads TGCGCCAGCAGCCAAGTCGCGGGGATTAGCAATCAGCCCCAGCATTTT. This chain connects TRBV4-1 to TRBJ1-5; D ambiguous. The V end was cut by 1 base, the J end by 0 bases, with 10 bases between. Germline CDR1 and CDR2: MGHRA and YSYEKL. The CDR3 loop spans 16 amino acids.

The chain links TRBV7-2 to TRBJ1-1, with 8 bases lining up with TRBD1. Germline CDR1 reads SGHTA; CDR2 reads FQGNSA. CDR3 length: 14 residues. The J segment lost 9 bases and the V segment lost 1 base, leaving 7 bases of the junction unmatched. The CDR3 DNA sequence: TGTGCCAGCAGCTTAGGGACAGGGTTGACTAAAGCTTTCTTT. This encodes CASSLGTGLTKAFF. The full variable domain, in which reference TRBV7-2 and TRBJ1-1 provide the parts outside the CDR3, is GAGVSQSPSNKVTEKGKDVELRCDPISGHTALYWYRQSLGQGLEFLIYFQGNSAPDKSGLPSDRFSAERTGGSVSTLTIQRTQQEDSAVYLCASSLGTGLTKAFFGQGTRLTVV.

This chain uses TRBV2 with TRBJ1-5; D is uncertain. The CDR3 spans 16 residues. CDR1 and CDR2 from the germline V gene are SNHLY and FYNNEI. The V and J ends lost 3 bases and 3 bases respectively, with 15 bases between them. The chain's CDR3 is CASSDSPPRPNQPQHF. In nucleotides, the CDR3 is TGTGCCAGCAGTGATAGTCCCCCACGCCCCAATCAGCCCCAGCATTTT.

The chain uses TRBV6-1 and TRBJ2-1; 7 bases align to TRBD1. This CDR3 has 16 residues. CDR1 MNHNS and CDR2 SASEGT come from the germline V gene. Losses at the gene ends were 4 bases for V and 7 bases for J; bases not matched to a gene: 13. Here the CDR3 DNA reads TGTGCCAGCAGTGTACGCCGACAGGGTCGTTGGAATGAGCAGTTCTTC. Translating gives CASSVRRQGRWNEQFF.

As concerns this clone: The junction differs from germline at one of its ends, possibly a read error. CDR3 protein: CASSSGQGADTQYF. CDR3 nucleotide sequence: TGTGCCAGCAGCTCTGGACAGGGGGCGGATACGCAGTATTTT. The V gene is TRBV5-3, the J gene TRBJ2-3; 11 bases agree with TRBD1. TRBV5-3 is noted as an ORF with a role that remains uncertain. The CDR3 is made up of 14 amino acids.

V is TRBV6-1 and J is TRBJ1-2; weak D call: TRBD1 (6 bases). Trimming removed 0 bases from V and 2 bases from J, with 10 bases in between. CDR3 size: 15 residues. CDR1 and CDR2 from the germline V gene are MNHNS and SASEGT. The chain's CDR3 is CASSEATGNNYGYTF. CDR3 bases: TGTGCCAGCAGTGAAGCAACAGGGAACAACTATGGCTACACCTTC.

This chain links TRBV28 with TRBJ1-6; no firm D call. The germline V gene encodes CDR1 MDHEN and CDR2 SYDVKM. Between the trimmed V and J ends, which lost 2 bases and 5 bases, there was a span of 16 bases. The CDR3 has 17 amino acids. CDR3 protein: CASSLISVATDNSPLHF. The CDR3 DNA follows: TGTGCCAGCAGTTTAATTTCGGTCGCCACCGATAATTCACCCCTCCACTTT. Filled out from reference TRBV28 and TRBJ1-6, the complete variable domain reads DVKVTQSSRYLVKRTGEKVFLECVQDMDHENMFWYRQDPGLGLRLIYFSYDVKMKEKGDIPEGYSVSREKKERFSLILESASTNQTSMYLCASSLISVATDNSPLHFGNGTRLTVT.

The chain joins TRBV7-9 to TRBJ2-1; D not certain. The V gene lost 2 bases and the J gene lost 7 bases, with 9 bases spanning the gap. The CDR3 totals 13 residues. Germline values: CDR1 SEHNR, CDR2 FQNEAQ (reference sequence). The CDR3 DNA reads as TGTGCCAGCAGCTTATCTTCCTTTAATGAGCAGTTCTTC. Residues: CASSLSSFNEQFF.

The CDR3 DNA sequence: TGTGCCAGCAGTGAGAAACCTACCAACACCGGGGAGCTGTTTTTT. Its protein product is CASSEKPTNTGELFF. The chain recombines TRBV2 with TRBJ2-2, with unresolved D. This CDR3 contains 15 residues. The germline V gene encodes CDR1 SNHLY and CDR2 FYNNEI. V shed 3 bases and J shed 2 bases, with 10 bases lying between them.

The table lists this clone with a few counts. The chain carries TRBV6-1 and TRBJ2-7; tentatively, D is TRBD1 (6 bases). The CDR3 is made up of 13 amino acids. V was pared by 6 bases and J by 2 bases, with 11 bases between. Germline assignment: CDR1 MNHNS and CDR2 SASEGT. CDR3 loop: CASSPDSTYEQYF. CDR3 nucleotide sequence: TGTGCCAGCAGCCCGGACAGTACCTACGAGCAGTACTTC.

The J gene is TRBJ2-5, the V gene TRBV5-6; 7 bases line up with TRBD2. The CDR3 extends over 14 amino acids. Unmatched junction bases numbered 3, after V lost 2 bases and J lost 2 bases. CDR1 SGHDT and CDR2 YYEEEE come from the germline V gene. Here the CDR3 DNA reads TGTGCCAGCAGCTTTGCGGGAGATCAAGAGACCCAGTACTTC. It specifies CASSFAGDQETQYF.

Within the sample, this clone is medium-sized. V usage is TRBV14 and J usage is TRBJ2-7, with D perhaps TRBD1 (6 bases). V dropped 4 bases and J dropped 1 base, with 8 bases sitting between them. The CDR3 covers 13 residues. Germline loops: CDR1 SGHDN, CDR2 FVKESK. This chain's CDR3 is CASSLQGSYEQYF. In DNA, the CDR3 is TGTGCCAGCAGCCTACAGGGATCCTACGAGCAGTACTTC.

This rearrangement joins TRBV5-1 to TRBJ2-1; D possibly corresponds to TRBD2 (6 bases). Germline V CDR1 and CDR2: SGHRS, YFSETQ. The length of the CDR3 is 15 residues. V shed 3 bases and J shed 2 bases, with 12 bases lying between them. CDR3 bases: TGCGCCAGCAGCTACGGGGGTGACCCCTACAATGAGCAGTTCTTC. Its protein is CASSYGGDPYNEQFF.

The rearrangement links TRBV13 to TRBJ2-7; TRBD2 is a possible D gene (6 bases). CDR1 and CDR2 (germline): PRHDT, FYEKMQ (reference sequence). Trimming shortened V by 10 bases and J by 2 bases, and 15 bases separated the two germline ends. The CDR3 is made up of 13 amino acids. CDR3 residues: CATLGRSPYEQYF. The CDR3, as DNA: TGTGCCACCCTGGGGAGGTCCCCCTACGAGCAGTACTTC. Filled out from reference TRBV13 and TRBJ2-7, the complete variable domain reads AAGVIQSPRHLIKEKRETATLKCYPIPRHDTVYWYQQGPGQDPQFLISFYEKMQSDKGSIPDRFSAQQFSDYHSELNMSSLELGDSALYFCATLGRSPYEQYFGPGTRLTVT.

The chain has TRBV7-6 and TRBJ1-1, with 7 bases that match TRBD1. The CDR3 loop spans 14 amino acids. The V segment lost 8 bases and the J segment 2 bases; nucleotides outside the gene matches: 8. Per the germline V gene, CDR1 is SGHVS and CDR2 is FNYEAQ. The CDR3 nucleotides are TGTGCCAGCGGCGAGGGGGACAGAAACACTGAAGCTTTCTTT. It encodes CASGEGDRNTEAFF.

The V call is TRBV23-1, the J call TRBJ1-6; 7 bases match TRBD1. TRBV23-1 is an ORF, with its function uncertain. The CDR3 length is 16 residues. The J segment lost 6 bases and the V segment lost 3 bases, leaving 8 bases of the junction unmatched. The CDR3 nucleotides are TGCGCCAGCAGTCAGTTCTCGGGACAGACTAATTCACCCCTCCACTTT. This sequence encodes CASSQFSGQTNSPLHF.

This clone is medium-sized. The J gene is TRBJ1-2, the V gene TRBV9; 8 bases agree with TRBD1. CDR1 is SGDLS, CDR2 YYNGEE, per germline. V lost 0 bases, J lost 3 bases, and 1 base stayed unmatched. CDR3 size: 14 residues. In DNA, the CDR3 is TGTGCCAGCAGCGTAGCGGGACAGGACTATGGCTACACCTTC. Translation gives CASSVAGQDYGYTF.